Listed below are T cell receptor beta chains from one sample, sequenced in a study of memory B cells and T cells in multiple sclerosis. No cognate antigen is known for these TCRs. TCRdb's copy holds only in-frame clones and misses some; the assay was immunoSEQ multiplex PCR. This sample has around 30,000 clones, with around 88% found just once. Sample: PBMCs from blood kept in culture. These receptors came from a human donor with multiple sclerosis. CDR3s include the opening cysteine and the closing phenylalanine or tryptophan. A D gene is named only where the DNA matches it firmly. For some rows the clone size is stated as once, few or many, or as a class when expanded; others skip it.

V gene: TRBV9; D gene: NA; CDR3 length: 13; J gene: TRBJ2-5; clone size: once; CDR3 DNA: TGTGCCAGCAGCGTAGATACTTGGGAGACCCAGTACTTC; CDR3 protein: CASSVDTWETQYF
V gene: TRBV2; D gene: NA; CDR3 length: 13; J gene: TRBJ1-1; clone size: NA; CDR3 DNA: TGTGCCAGCAGTGATCAGGGTAGCACTGAAGCTTTCTTT; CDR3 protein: CASSDQGSTEAFF
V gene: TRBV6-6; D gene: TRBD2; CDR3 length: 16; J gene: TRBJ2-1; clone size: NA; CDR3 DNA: TGTGCCAGCAGTTACGCGGGACTAGCGGGAGAATATGAGCAGTTCTTC; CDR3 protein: CASSYAGLAGEYEQFF
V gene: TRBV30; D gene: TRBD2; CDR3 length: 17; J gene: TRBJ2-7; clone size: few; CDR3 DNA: TGTGCCTGGACGCCCTCCTTTCTCGCGGGAGAGCACTACGAGCAGTACTTC; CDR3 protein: CAWTPSFLAGEHYEQYF
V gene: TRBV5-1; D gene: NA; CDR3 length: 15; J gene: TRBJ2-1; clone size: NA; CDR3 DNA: TGCGCCAGCACCACAGGCCTAGGGACCTACAATGAGCAGTTCTTC; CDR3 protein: CASTTGLGTYNEQFF
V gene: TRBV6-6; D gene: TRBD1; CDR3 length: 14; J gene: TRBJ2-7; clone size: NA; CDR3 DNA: TGTGCCAGCACCTGGACAGGGGGCGTCTACGAGCAGTACTTC; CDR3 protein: CASTWTGGVYEQYF
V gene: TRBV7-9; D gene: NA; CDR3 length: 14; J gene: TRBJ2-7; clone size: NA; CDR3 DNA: TGTGCCAGCAGCTTGGTGGGCCCCGCAGACGAGCAGTACTTC; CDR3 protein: CASSLVGPADEQYF
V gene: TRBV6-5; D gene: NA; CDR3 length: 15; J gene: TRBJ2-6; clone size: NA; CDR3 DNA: TGTGCCAGCAGGTCGACATCCTCTGGGGCCAACGTCCTGACTTTC; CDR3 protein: CASRSTSSGANVLTF
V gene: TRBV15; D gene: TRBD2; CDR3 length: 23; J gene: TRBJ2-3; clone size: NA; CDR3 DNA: TGTGCCACCAGCAGAGATAAGGCAGTTTACGCCCCGGGACTAGCGGGGGACACAGATACGCAGTATTTT; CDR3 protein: CATSRDKAVYAPGLAGDTDTQYF
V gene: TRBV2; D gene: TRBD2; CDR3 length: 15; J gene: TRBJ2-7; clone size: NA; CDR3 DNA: TGTGCCAGCAGGGAGTTAGCGGGGGCTCTCTACGAGCAGTACTTC; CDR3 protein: CASRELAGALYEQYF
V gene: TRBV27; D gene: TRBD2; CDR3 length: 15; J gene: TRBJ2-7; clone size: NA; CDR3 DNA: TGTGCCAGCAGTCCCCTGGCAGCGGGAGGGCCAGGGCAGTACTTC; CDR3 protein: CASSPLAAGGPGQYF
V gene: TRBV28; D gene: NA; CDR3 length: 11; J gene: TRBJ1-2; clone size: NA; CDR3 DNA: TGTGCCAGCAGTTCTACCTATGGCTACACCTTC; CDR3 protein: CASSSTYGYTF
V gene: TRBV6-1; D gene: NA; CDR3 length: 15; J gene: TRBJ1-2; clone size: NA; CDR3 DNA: TGTGCCAGCAGTGAGATACAGGGAGTGGGCTATGGCTACACCTTC; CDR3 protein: CASSEIQGVGYGYTF
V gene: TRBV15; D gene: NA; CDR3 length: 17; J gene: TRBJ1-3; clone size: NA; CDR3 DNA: TGTGCCACCAGCAGAGTCACAGGTCCAAGCTCTGGAAACACCATATATTTT; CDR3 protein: CATSRVTGPSSGNTIYF
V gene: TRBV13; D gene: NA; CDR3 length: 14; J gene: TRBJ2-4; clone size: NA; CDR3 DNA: TGTGCCAGCAGCTACAGGGAAGGCAAAAACATTCAGTACTTC; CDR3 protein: CASSYREGKNIQYF
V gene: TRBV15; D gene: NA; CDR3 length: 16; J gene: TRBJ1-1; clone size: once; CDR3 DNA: TGTGCCACCAGCAGAGATTCAGCGTCGGTAGTTACTGAAGCTTTCTTT; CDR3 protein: CATSRDSASVVTEAFF
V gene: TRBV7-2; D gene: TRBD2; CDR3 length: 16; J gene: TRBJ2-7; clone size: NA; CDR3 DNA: TGTGCCAGCAGCTTAGCTAGCGGGGGGTCACCTTACGAGCAGTACTTC; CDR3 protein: CASSLASGGSPYEQYF
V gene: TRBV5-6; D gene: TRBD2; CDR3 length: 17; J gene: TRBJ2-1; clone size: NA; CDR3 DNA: TGTGCCAGCAGCTCCCCTGTCGGACTAGCGGGCCACAATGAGCAGTTCTTC; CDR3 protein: CASSSPVGLAGHNEQFF
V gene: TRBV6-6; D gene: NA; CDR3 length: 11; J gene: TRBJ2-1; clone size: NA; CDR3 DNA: TGTGCCAGCAGTTACGGGGATGAGCAGTTCTTC; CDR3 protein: CASSYGDEQFF
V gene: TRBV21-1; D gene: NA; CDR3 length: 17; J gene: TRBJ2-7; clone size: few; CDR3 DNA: TGTGCCAGCAGCCTTACAGGCGGACAAACGGAGAGCTACGAGCAGTACTTC; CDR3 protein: CASSLTGGQTESYEQYF
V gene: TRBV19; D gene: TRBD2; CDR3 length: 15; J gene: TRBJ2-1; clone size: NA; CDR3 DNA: TGTGCCAGTAGTCCGGGACTAGCGCGTTACAATGAGCAGTTCTTC; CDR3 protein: CASSPGLARYNEQFF
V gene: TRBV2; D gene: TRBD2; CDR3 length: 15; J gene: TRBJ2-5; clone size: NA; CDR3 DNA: TGTGCCAGCAAAGCGTCCCGGGGGGGCGGCGAGACCCAGTACTTC; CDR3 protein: CASKASRGGGETQYF
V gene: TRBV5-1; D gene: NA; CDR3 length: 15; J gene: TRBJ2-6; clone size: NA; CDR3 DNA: TGCGCCAGCAGCTCAGGGTTGTCTGGGGCCAACGTCCTGACTTTC; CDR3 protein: CASSSGLSGANVLTF
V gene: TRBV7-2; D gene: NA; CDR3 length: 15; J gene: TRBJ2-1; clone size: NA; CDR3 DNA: TGTGCCAGCAGCTTAGTCGGGGGATACTTCAATGAGCAGTTCTTC; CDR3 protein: CASSLVGGYFNEQFF
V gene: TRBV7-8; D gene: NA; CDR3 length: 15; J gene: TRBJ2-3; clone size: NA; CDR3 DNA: TGTGCCAGCAGCCCCCTGGGGGGATCGGTAGATACGCAGTATTTT; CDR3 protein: CASSPLGGSVDTQYF
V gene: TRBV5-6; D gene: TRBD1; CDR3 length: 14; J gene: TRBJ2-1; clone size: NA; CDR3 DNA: TGTGCCAGCAGCTCAGAGACAGGGGTGCATGAGCAGTTCTTC; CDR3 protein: CASSSETGVHEQFF
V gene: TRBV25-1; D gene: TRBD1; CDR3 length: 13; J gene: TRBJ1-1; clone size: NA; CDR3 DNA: TGTGCCAGCAGTGACGTGGACAGGGGAAGACCTTTCTTT; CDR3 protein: CASSDVDRGRPFF
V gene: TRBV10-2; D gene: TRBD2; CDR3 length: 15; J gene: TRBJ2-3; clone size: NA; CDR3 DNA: TGCGCCAGCAGTGAACTAGCGGGACTCACAGATACGCAGTATTTT; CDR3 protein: CASSELAGLTDTQYF
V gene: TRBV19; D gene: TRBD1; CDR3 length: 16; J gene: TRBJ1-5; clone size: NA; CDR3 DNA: TGTGCCAGTAGTAACCAGAGGACAGGGGCTAATCAGCCCCAGCATTTT; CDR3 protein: CASSNQRTGANQPQHF
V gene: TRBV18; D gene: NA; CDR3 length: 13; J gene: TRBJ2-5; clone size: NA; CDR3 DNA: TGTGCCAGCTCATCGCAACAAGGGGAGACCCAGTACTTC; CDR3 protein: CASSSQQGETQYF
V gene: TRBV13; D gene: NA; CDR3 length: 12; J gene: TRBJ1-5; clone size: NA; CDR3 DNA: TGTGCCAGCAGCTCATACAATCAGCCCCAGCATTTT; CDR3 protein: CASSSYNQPQHF
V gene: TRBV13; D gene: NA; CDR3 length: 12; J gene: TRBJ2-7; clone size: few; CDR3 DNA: TGTGCCAGCAGCTCCCGAACGTACGAGCAGTACTTC; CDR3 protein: CASSSRTYEQYF
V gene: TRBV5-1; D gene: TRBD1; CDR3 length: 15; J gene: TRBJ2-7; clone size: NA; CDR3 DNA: TGCGCCAGCAGCTCGGGTCTGGGACAGGCGGGAGAGCAGTACTTC; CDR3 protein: CASSSGLGQAGEQYF
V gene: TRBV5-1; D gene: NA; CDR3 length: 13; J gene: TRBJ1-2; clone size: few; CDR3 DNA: TGCGCCAGCAGCCCCGGGACACTCTATGGCTACACCTTC; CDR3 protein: CASSPGTLYGYTF
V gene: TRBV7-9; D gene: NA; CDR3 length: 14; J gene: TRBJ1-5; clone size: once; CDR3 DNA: TGTGCCAGCAGCTTAGGAGGGCTCGATCAGCCCCAGCATTTT; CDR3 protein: CASSLGGLDQPQHF
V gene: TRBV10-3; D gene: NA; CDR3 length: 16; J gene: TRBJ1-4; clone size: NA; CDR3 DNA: TGTGCCATCAGTGAGTCTCCTCAGGGCACTAATGAAAAACTGTTTTTT; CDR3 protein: CAISESPQGTNEKLFF
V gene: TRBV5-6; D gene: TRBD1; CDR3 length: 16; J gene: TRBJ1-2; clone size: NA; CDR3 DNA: TGTGCCAGCAGTAAGGCGTGGGACAGGAGACTCTATGGCTACACCTTC; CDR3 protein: CASSKAWDRRLYGYTF
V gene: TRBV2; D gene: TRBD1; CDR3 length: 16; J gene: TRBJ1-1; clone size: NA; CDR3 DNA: TGTGCCAGCAGTGCCCCAGGGGGAGAAGGTGCCACTGAAGCTTTCTTT; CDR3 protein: CASSAPGGEGATEAFF
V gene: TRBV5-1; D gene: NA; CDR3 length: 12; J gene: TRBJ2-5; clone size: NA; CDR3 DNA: TGCGCCAGCAGCGGGAGGTGGGAGACCCAGTACTTC; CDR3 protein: CASSGRWETQYF
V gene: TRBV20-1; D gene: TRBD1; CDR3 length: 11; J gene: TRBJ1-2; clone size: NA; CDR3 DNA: TGCAGTGCTAGACAGGGGGTCGGCTACACCTTC; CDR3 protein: CSARQGVGYTF
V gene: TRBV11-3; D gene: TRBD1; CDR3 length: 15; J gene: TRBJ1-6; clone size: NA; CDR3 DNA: TGTGCCAGCAGCTTAGGACAGGGGGCTGATTCACCCCTCCACTTT; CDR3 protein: CASSLGQGADSPLHF
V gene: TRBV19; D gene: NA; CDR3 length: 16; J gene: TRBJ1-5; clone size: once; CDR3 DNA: TGTGCCAGTAGTATTCAAGGGGATCTCCGCAATCAGCCCCAGCATTTT; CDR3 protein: CASSIQGDLRNQPQHF
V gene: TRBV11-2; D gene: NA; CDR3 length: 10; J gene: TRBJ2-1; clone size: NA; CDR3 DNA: TGTGCCAGCAGCTTAGTTGGGCAGTTCTTC; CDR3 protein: CASSLVGQFF
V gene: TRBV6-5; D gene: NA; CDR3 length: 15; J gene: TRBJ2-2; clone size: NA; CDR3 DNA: TGTGCCAGCAGTTACTCACCACCGCCCACCGGGGAGCTGTTTTTT; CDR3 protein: CASSYSPPPTGELFF
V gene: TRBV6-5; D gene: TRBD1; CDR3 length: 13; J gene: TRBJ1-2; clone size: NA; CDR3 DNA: TGTGCCAGCAGTGCAGGACAGGGAGTTGGCTACACCTTC; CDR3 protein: CASSAGQGVGYTF
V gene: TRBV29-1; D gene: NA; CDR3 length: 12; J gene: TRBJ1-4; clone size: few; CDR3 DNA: TGCAGCGTCATAACGTCGGGTGAAAAACTGTTTTTT; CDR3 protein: CSVITSGEKLFF
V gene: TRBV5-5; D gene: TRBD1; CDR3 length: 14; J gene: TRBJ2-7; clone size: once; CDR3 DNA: TGTGCCAGCAGAGGGGGGACAGGGGACCGGGAGCAGTACTTC; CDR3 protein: CASRGGTGDREQYF
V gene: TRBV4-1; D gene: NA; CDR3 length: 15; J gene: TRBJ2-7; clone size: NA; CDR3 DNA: TGCGCCAGCAGCCAAGCCGAGGGGGTCTCCTACGAGCAGTACTTC; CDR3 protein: CASSQAEGVSYEQYF
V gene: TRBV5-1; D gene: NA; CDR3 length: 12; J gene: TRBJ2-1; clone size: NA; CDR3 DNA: TGCGCCAGCAGCGCACGCTGGGATGAGCAGTTCTTC; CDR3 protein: CASSARWDEQFF
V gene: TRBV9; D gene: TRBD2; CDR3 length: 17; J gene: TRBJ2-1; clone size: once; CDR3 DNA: TGTGCCAGCAGCATAACCGTCACTAGCGGGGGGGCGGGTGAGCAGTTCTTC; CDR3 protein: CASSITVTSGGAGEQFF
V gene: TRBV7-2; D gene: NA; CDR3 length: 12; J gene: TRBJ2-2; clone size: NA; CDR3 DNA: TGTGCCAGCAGCTTGGGCACCGGGGAGCTGTTTTTT; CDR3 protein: CASSLGTGELFF
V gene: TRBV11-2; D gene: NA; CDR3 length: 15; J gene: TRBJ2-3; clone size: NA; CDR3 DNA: TGTGCCAGCAGCTTAGATCGCGGGGCCACAGATACGCAGTATTTT; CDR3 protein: CASSLDRGATDTQYF
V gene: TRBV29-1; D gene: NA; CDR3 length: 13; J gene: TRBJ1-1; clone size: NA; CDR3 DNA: TGCAGCGTTGATGGTATGGCGGGGGCTGAAGCTTTCTTT; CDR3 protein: CSVDGMAGAEAFF